A selection of T cell receptor beta chains follows, all from one sample in a study of chemoradiotherapy in HPV16-positive cancers. Data came from immunoSEQ multiplex PCR; TCRdb stores just in-frame clones and leaves some out. In the table there are fewer than 8,000 clones, 89% of which are singletons. The sequencing used tumor tissue, collected from a patient who underwent chemoradiotherapy. The source of these receptors is a human donor with HPV-associated anogenital cancer. Both conserved end residues are part of each CDR3. A D gene is named only where the DNA matches it firmly. The size entry is marked missing in some rows and otherwise reads once, few, many or a size class.

D | J | size | V | DNA | CDR3
NA | TRBJ1-5 | NA | TRBV21-1 | TGTGCCAGCAGCCATAACAGGGGACCAAATCAGCCCCAGCATTTT | CASSHNRGPNQPQHF
NA | TRBJ1-4 | NA | TRBV7-2 | TGTGCCAGCAGCTTAAGGGCAACTAATGAAAAACTGTTTTTT | CASSLRATNEKLFF
NA | TRBJ2-2 | NA | TRBV19 | TGTGCCAGTAGTATAGAGGGGGACACCGGGGAGCTGTTTTTT | CASSIEGDTGELFF
NA | TRBJ1-4 | NA | TRBV4-1 | TGCGCCAGCAGCCATGCCCAGACCGACAGCTCCTTTGGGGAAAAACTGTTTTTT | CASSHAQTDSSFGEKLFF
NA | TRBJ2-3 | once | TRBV23-1 | TGCGCCAGTGCCGAGACGGGAGTTTTAGATACGCAGTATTTT | CASAETGVLDTQYF
NA | TRBJ1-3 | NA | TRBV5-1 | TGCGCCAGCACCGTATCAGGGGATCCTGGAAACACCATATATTTT | CASTVSGDPGNTIYF
NA | TRBJ1-4 | NA | TRBV6-5 | TGTGCCAGCAGTCGCAGTGCAACTAATGAAAAACTGTTTTTT | CASSRSATNEKLFF
NA | TRBJ1-4 | NA | TRBV5-1 | TGCGCCAGCAATGAGGGGACTGCAACTAATGAAAAACTGTTTTTT | CASNEGTATNEKLFF
NA | TRBJ1-1 | once | TRBV2 | TGTGCCAGCAGTGATCGGCACTTCGAAGCTTTCTTT | CASSDRHFEAFF
TRBD1 | TRBJ2-7 | once | TRBV11-3 | TGTGCCAGCAGCCCGACAGGGGGATCCTACGAGCAGTACTTC | CASSPTGGSYEQYF
NA | TRBJ2-7 | NA | TRBV7-6 | TGTGCCAGCAGCTTAGGGGGTTACTACGAGCAGTACTTC | CASSLGGYYEQYF
TRBD1 | TRBJ1-1 | NA | TRBV6-5 | TGTGCCAGCAGTTACACACAGGGGAGGAACACTGAAGCTTTCTTT | CASSYTQGRNTEAFF
TRBD1 | TRBJ2-5 | NA | TRBV5-4 | TGTGCCAGCAGCTTGAGACAGGGCGGCGGGGAGACCCAGTACTTC | CASSLRQGGGETQYF
NA | TRBJ1-2 | few | TRBV6-5 | TGTGCCAGCGGCTACGTGGGGAGTGGCTACACCTTC | CASGYVGSGYTF
NA | TRBJ1-2 | NA | TRBV19 | TGTGCCAGTACCCAGTATCCACAGGCAGGCTATGGCTACACCTTC | CASTQYPQAGYGYTF
NA | TRBJ1-1 | NA | TRBV30 | TGTGCCTGGAATGTTGACAGCATGAACACTGAAGCTTTCTTT | CAWNVDSMNTEAFF
TRBD2 | TRBJ2-3 | NA | TRBV19 | TGTGCCAGTACCAAACTAGCGGGTCCCACAGATACGCAGTATTTT | CASTKLAGPTDTQYF
NA | TRBJ1-5 | NA | TRBV10-2 | TGCGCCAGCAGTGGGGTTCATCAGCCCCAGCATTTT | CASSGVHQPQHF
NA | TRBJ2-1 | NA | TRBV6-1 | TGTGCCAGCAGTAGGGGGGAGGGCGGTGAGCAGTTCTTC | CASSRGEGGEQFF
NA | TRBJ2-1 | NA | TRBV5-4 | TGTGCCAGCAGCTTGGAATCGAACATCGGTGAGCAGTTCTTC | CASSLESNIGEQFF
TRBD2 | TRBJ2-3 | NA | TRBV19 | TGTGCCAGTAGTCTCGGTGGGTCGGCTAGCGGGAGACCAGATACGCAGTATTTT | CASSLGGSASGRPDTQYF
TRBD1 | TRBJ1-1 | NA | TRBV9 | TGTGCCAGCAGCGTAGATGGAGGGGGCAGCACTGAAGCTTTCTTT | CASSVDGGGSTEAFF
TRBD1 | TRBJ2-2 | NA | TRBV28 | TGTGCCAGCAGTTGGGGTGGGGGACAGGGTTTGACCGGGGAGCTGTTTTTT | CASSWGGGQGLTGELFF
NA | TRBJ2-1 | NA | TRBV6-1 | TGTGCCAGCAGTGGGGGTTGGGGGGTTCTAGGGGATGAGCAGTTCTTC | CASSGGWGVLGDEQFF
NA | TRBJ1-5 | NA | TRBV27 | TGTGCCAGCAGTTTATACGTGCCGTCCGTCATTAATAGGCCCCAGCATTTT | CASSLYVPSVINRPQHF
TRBD1 | TRBJ1-1 | NA | TRBV7-9 | TGTGCCAGCAGCTCCCTGACAGGGAGGACTGAAGCTTTCTTT | CASSSLTGRTEAFF
TRBD1 | TRBJ2-7 | NA | TRBV5-6 | TGTGCCAGCAGCTCCACAGGGGTCTACGAGCAGTACTTC | CASSSTGVYEQYF